This TCR beta chain originates from a study of blood T cell repertoires in COVID-19. Turning to the study itself: Samples taken during acute and convalescent COVID-19 were collected in the United States, Italy and Spain. Nucleic acid was either cDNA or gDNA, and it came from T cells, B-cell-depleted T cells, or PBMCs.

Trimming cost V 4 bases and J 7 bases; bases outside gene matches: 10. Germline V gives CDR1 SGHRS, CDR2 YFSETQ. The CDR3 is made up of 14 amino acids. In the original processing: Reference gene primers were amplified, and this amplification served to estimate nucleated cell counts. The repertoire was sequenced with immunoSEQ multiplex PCR; TCRdb's copy has only in-frame clones and lacks some. D and trimming come from the DNA, and the V and J calls and clone size come from that table. The sample yields just over 250,000 clones, 88% seen once. V usage is TRBV5-1 and J usage is TRBJ1-2; 7 nucleotides match TRBD1. What was sequenced was peripheral blood. The sequence derives from a man in his 60s who had recovered from COVID-19. CDR3 sequence reads: CASSENHRGRGYTF. CDR3 coding DNA: TGCGCCAGCAGCGAAAATCACAGGGGACGTGGCTACACCTTC.